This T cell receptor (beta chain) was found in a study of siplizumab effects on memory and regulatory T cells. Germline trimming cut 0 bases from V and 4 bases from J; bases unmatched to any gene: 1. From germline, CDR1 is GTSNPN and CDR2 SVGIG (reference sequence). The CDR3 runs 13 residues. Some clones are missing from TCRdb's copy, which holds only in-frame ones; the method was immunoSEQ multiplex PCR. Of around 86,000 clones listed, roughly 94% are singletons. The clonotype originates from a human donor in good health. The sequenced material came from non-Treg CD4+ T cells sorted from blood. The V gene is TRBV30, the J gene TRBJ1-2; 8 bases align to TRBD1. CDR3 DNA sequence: TGTGCCTGGAGTGTCGGACAGGGCTATGGCTACACCTTC. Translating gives CAWSVGQGYGYTF.